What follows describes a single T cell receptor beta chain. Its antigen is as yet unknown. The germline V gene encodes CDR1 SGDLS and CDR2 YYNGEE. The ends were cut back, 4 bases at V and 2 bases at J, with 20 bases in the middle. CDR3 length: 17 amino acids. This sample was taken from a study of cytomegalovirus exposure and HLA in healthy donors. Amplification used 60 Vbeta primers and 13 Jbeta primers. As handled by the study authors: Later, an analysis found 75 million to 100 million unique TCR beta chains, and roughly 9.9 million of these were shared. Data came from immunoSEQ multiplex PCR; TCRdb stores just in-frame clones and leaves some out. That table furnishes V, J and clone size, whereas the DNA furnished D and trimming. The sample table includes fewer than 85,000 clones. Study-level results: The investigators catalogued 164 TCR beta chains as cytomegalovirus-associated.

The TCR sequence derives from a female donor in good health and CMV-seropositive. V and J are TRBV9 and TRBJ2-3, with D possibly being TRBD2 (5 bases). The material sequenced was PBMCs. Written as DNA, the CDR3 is TGTGCCAGCAGCCCTATGCCGACGGGGTTCGACACAGATACGCAGTATTTT. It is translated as CASSPMPTGFDTDTQYF.